Described below is a single T cell receptor (beta chain) sequence and its context. Under the authors' procedure: Amplified reference gene primers provided the basis for estimating nucleated cell counts. Data came from immunoSEQ multiplex PCR; TCRdb stores just in-frame clones and leaves some out. V and J calls plus clone size are reproduced from that table; the DNA served to infer D and trimming. The sample lists some 180,000 clones, roughly 85% occurring once. The sample belongs to a study of blood T cell repertoires in COVID-19. The overall study: Material from acute and convalescent COVID-19 was sourced from the United States, Italy and Spain. Sources were T cells, B-cell-depleted T cells, or PBMCs; the material itself was cDNA or gDNA.

The ends were cut back, 2 bases at V and 1 base at J, with 12 bases in the middle. The CDR3 is 15 amino acids. Germline V gives CDR1 SGHTA, CDR2 FQGNSA. This receptor was identified in a woman aged 55-70 years with acute or convalescent COVID-19. The genes are TRBV7-2 and TRBJ2-7, with D possibly matching TRBD2 (5 bases). Sequenced: peripheral blood. The CDR3 is CASSLTSGTSYEQYF. In DNA, the CDR3 is TGTGCCAGCAGCTTAACCAGCGGCACTTCCTACGAGCAGTACTTC.